Listed below are T cell receptor beta chains from one sample, sequenced in a study of cytomegalovirus exposure and HLA in healthy donors. Sequencing used immunoSEQ multiplex PCR; TCRdb keeps in-frame clones, though not all of them. The data hold 110,000 to 150,000 clones, with roughly 90% observed a single time. Input material: PBMCs. These receptors were obtained from a young man in good health and CMV-seronegative. Each CDR3 is given with its conserved first and last residue. The D gene is left open where the match is weak.

j_call d_call v_call cdr3_nt cdr3_aa
TRBJ1-5 TRBD1 TRBV6-1 TGTGCCAGCAGTGAAGCTACAGGGGCGACAGCAGGGATTTGGGGCAATCAGCCCCAGCATTTT CASSEATGATAGIWGNQPQHF
TRBJ1-1 - TRBV6-5 TGTGCCAGCAGTTACCAACAGGGCCCAGCTTTCTTT CASSYQQGPAFF
TRBJ1-1 TRBD1 TRBV16 TGTGCCAGCAGCCCAACAGGGGGCACTGAAGCTTTCTTT CASSPTGGTEAFF
TRBJ2-5 - TRBV4-3 TGCGCCAGCAGCCAAGGGAGGGAGCTTTTTGAGACCCAGTACTTC CASSQGRELFETQYF
TRBJ1-2 - TRBV29-1 TGCAGCGTTCCCCGAAAGACAGGCGCTAACTATGGCTACACCTTC CSVPRKTGANYGYTF
TRBJ1-5 TRBD1 TRBV27 TGTGCCAGCAGTTCCTTGACAGGGTCTGTTCAGCCCCAGCATTTT CASSSLTGSVQPQHF
TRBJ1-1 TRBD1 TRBV28 TGTGCCAGCCTAGGCGGGGGACAGGGTGTTCGGACTGAAGCTTTCTTT CASLGGGQGVRTEAFF
TRBJ2-2 TRBD2 TRBV7-6 TGTGCCAGCAGCCAAAGACACCTAGCGGGGGTCATCACCGGGGAGCTGTTTTTT CASSQRHLAGVITGELFF
TRBJ1-5 - TRBV21-1 TGTGCCAGCAGTTTTCCCGGGACAGGGGGCTTTCACAATCAGCCCCAGCATTTT CASSFPGTGGFHNQPQHF
TRBJ2-1 TRBD2 TRBV18 TGTGCCAGCTCACCACAACTAGCGGGAGGCCTTTGGGATGAGCAGTTCTTC CASSPQLAGGLWDEQFF
TRBJ1-3 - TRBV5-1 TGCGCCAGCAGCTCAAACCCACAGGGACGGACTGGAAACACCATATATTTT CASSSNPQGRTGNTIYF
TRBJ2-5 - TRBV6-6 TGTGCCAGCAGAATAGGACATCCCGAGACCCAGTACTTC CASRIGHPETQYF
TRBJ1-1 - TRBV15 TGTGCCACCAGCAGAGATCGTTTATGGAACACTGAAGCTTTCTTT CATSRDRLWNTEAFF